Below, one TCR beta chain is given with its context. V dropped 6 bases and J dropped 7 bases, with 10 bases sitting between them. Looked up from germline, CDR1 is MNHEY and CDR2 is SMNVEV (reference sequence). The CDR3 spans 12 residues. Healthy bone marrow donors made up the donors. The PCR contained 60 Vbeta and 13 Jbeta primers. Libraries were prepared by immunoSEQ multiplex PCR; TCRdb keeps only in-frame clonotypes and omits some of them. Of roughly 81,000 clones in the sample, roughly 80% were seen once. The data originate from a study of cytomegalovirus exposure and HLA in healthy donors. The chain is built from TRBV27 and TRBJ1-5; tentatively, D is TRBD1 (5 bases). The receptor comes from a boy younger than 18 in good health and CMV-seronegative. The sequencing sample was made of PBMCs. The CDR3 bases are TGTGCCAGCAGCGCAGGGAGGCAGCCCCAGCATTTT. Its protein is CASSAGRQPQHF.